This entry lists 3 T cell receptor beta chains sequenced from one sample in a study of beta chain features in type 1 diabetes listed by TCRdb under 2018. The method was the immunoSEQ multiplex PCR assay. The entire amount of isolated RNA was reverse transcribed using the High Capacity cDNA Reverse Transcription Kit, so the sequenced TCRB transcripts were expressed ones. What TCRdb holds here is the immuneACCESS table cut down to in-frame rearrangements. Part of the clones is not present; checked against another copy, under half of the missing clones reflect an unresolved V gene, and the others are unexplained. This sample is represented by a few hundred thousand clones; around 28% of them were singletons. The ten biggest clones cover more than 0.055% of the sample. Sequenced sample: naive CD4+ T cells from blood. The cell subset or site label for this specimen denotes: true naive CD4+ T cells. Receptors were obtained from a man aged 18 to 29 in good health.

CDR3 DNA sequence: TGTGCCAGCAGCCAAATCGAAGCTTTCTTT. Protein: CASSQIEAFF. The rearrangement joins TRBV28 to TRBJ1-1, with D unresolved. Germline V gives CDR1 MDHEN, CDR2 SYDVKM. CDR3 length: 10 amino acids. Trimming took 6 bases from V and 8 from J, leaving 7 bases between them.

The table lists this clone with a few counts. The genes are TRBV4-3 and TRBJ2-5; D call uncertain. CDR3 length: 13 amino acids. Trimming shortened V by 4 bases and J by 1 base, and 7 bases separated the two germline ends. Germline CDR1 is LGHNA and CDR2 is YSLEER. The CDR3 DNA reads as TGCGCCAGCAGCCGGGCGGTCCAAGAGACCCAGTACTTC. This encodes CASSRAVQETQYF.

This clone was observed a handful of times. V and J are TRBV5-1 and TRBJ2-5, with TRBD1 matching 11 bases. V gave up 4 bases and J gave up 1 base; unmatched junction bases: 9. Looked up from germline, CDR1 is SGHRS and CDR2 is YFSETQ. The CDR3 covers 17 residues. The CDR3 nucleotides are TGCGCCAGCAGCCCTGGAGTCGGGACAGGGGGCCAAGAGACCCAGTACTTC. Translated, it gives CASSPGVGTGGQETQYF. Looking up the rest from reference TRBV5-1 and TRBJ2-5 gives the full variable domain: KAGVTQTPRYLIKTRGQQVTLSCSPISGHRSVSWYQQTPGQGLQFLFEYFSETQRNKGNFPGRFSGRQFSNSRSEMNVSTLELGDSALYLCASSPGVGTGGQETQYFGPGTRLLVL.